This entry describes one T cell receptor (beta chain). The data are from a study of blood T cell repertoires in COVID-19. Study information: Material from acute and convalescent COVID-19 was sourced from the United States, Italy and Spain.

Authors' processing steps: Nucleated cell number was recorded as an estimate derived from reference gene primer amplification. Profiled with immunoSEQ multiplex PCR; TCRdb holds only in-frame clones, not every one. The V and J calls and clone size were taken over from that table, and D and trimming were inferred from the DNA. The data show 110,000 or so clones, 83% seen once. The source is a woman aged 55-70 years with acute or convalescent COVID-19. Source material: peripheral blood.

The CDR3 protein is CASSTGQGFFGGYTF. CDR3 bases: TGTGCCAGCAGTACGGGACAGGGGTTCTTCGGTGGCTACACCTTC. The chain carries TRBV28 and TRBJ1-2; 10 nucleotides align to TRBD1. CDR1 is MDHEN and CDR2 is SYDVKM in the germline V gene. Unmatched junction bases numbered 10, after V lost 5 bases and J lost 7 bases. The length of the CDR3 is 15 residues.